Listed below are T cell receptor beta chains from one sample, sequenced in a study of identical twins. Via MiXCR, TCRdb re-called the 5' RACE reads, giving one row per CDR3 protein. The sample records 700,000 or so distinct CDR3 sequences, 8.6% being singletons. These data were also reused for a study on yellow fever vaccine responses in identical twins.

Material for sequencing was PBMCs. The receptors come from a woman aged 18-29 years in good health. The conserved cysteine and the conserved F or W are not part of the CDR3 here. The order of the fields is J gene, CDR3 length, V gene, CDR3 protein.

J gene: TRBJ2-1
CDR3 length: 13
V gene: TRBV18
CDR3 protein: ASSRESGSYNEQF

J gene: TRBJ2-1
CDR3 length: 13
V gene: TRBV2
CDR3 protein: ASSDAGGPYNEQF

J gene: TRBJ2-7
CDR3 length: 16
V gene: TRBV10-3
CDR3 protein: AISAWAPLGLAGSEQY

J gene: TRBJ2-5
CDR3 length: 12
V gene: TRBV12-3/TRBV12-4
CDR3 protein: ASSAGTTQETQY

J gene: TRBJ2-1
CDR3 length: 15
V gene: TRBV7-9
CDR3 protein: ASSSTDLAGFYNEQF

J gene: TRBJ1-3
CDR3 length: 12
V gene: TRBV18
CDR3 protein: ASSPGTVGNTIY

J gene: TRBJ2-1
CDR3 length: 13
V gene: TRBV20-1
CDR3 protein: SASRLPGSYNEQF

J gene: TRBJ1-1
CDR3 length: 12
V gene: TRBV7-9
CDR3 protein: ASRRVGADTEAF

J gene: TRBJ2-4
CDR3 length: 13
V gene: TRBV20-1
CDR3 protein: SAVKPGGPKNIQY

J gene: TRBJ2-2
CDR3 length: 16
V gene: TRBV12-3/TRBV12-4
CDR3 protein: ASSLLPTSGGPVGELF

J gene: TRBJ2-7
CDR3 length: 11
V gene: TRBV7-9
CDR3 protein: ASSLARGDEQY

J gene: TRBJ2-3
CDR3 length: 14
V gene: TRBV14
CDR3 protein: ASSQAGAYITDTQY

J gene: TRBJ1-2
CDR3 length: 12
V gene: TRBV20-1
CDR3 protein: SATGSGANYGYT

J gene: TRBJ2-2
CDR3 length: 16
V gene: TRBV6-5
CDR3 protein: ASSYSFYGGGNTGELF

J gene: TRBJ2-6
CDR3 length: 13
V gene: TRBV27
CDR3 protein: ASSLGGAGANVLT

J gene: TRBJ2-7
CDR3 length: 13
V gene: TRBV24-1
CDR3 protein: ATSDSTGGGYEQY

J gene: TRBJ2-5
CDR3 length: 14
V gene: TRBV20-1
CDR3 protein: SGGAQVWTVSETQY

J gene: TRBJ2-1
CDR3 length: 11
V gene: TRBV20-1
CDR3 protein: SASGTGYNEQF

J gene: TRBJ2-1
CDR3 length: 14
V gene: TRBV20-1
CDR3 protein: SAVPSRASAYNEQF

J gene: TRBJ2-3
CDR3 length: 9
V gene: TRBV11-3
CDR3 protein: ASSLEVMEY

J gene: TRBJ2-1
CDR3 length: 12
V gene: TRBV29-1
CDR3 protein: SVDWEGLYNEQF

J gene: TRBJ2-1
CDR3 length: 16
V gene: TRBV11-2
CDR3 protein: ASSLGRRAGESYNEQF

J gene: TRBJ2-2
CDR3 length: 14
V gene: TRBV28
CDR3 protein: ASSSGGRGGTGELF

J gene: TRBJ2-6
CDR3 length: 15
V gene: TRBV24-1
CDR3 protein: ATSDEGRFGRANVLT

J gene: TRBJ2-4
CDR3 length: 14
V gene: TRBV27
CDR3 protein: ASSLGLAGTLGIQY

J gene: TRBJ2-5
CDR3 length: 15
V gene: TRBV20-1
CDR3 protein: SARGVRTSGMEETQY

J gene: TRBJ1-5
CDR3 length: 11
V gene: TRBV29-1
CDR3 protein: SVGLGTDQPQH

J gene: TRBJ2-7
CDR3 length: 14
V gene: TRBV7-2
CDR3 protein: ASSLVSSGRTHEQY

J gene: TRBJ1-4
CDR3 length: 12
V gene: TRBV7-2
CDR3 protein: ASSYDRVPEKLF

J gene: TRBJ2-1
CDR3 length: 12
V gene: TRBV29-1
CDR3 protein: SVVGTHLAYEQF

J gene: TRBJ1-2
CDR3 length: 14
V gene: TRBV7-3
CDR3 protein: ASSLTPQGGKYGYT

J gene: TRBJ2-1
CDR3 length: 13
V gene: TRBV29-1
CDR3 protein: SVEISGRSYNEQF

J gene: TRBJ2-1
CDR3 length: 10
V gene: TRBV7-3
CDR3 protein: ASSAGSNEQF

J gene: TRBJ1-1
CDR3 length: 10
V gene: TRBV24-1
CDR3 protein: ATRQGNTEAF

J gene: TRBJ2-1
CDR3 length: 14
V gene: TRBV6-5
CDR3 protein: ASSYVPGQGWDEQF

J gene: TRBJ2-1
CDR3 length: 13
V gene: TRBV12-3/TRBV12-4
CDR3 protein: ASSLIAGGYNEQF

J gene: TRBJ2-2
CDR3 length: 13
V gene: TRBV3-1
CDR3 protein: ASSQSARLSGELF

J gene: TRBJ2-1
CDR3 length: 13
V gene: TRBV20-1
CDR3 protein: SARVGQMSYNEQF

J gene: TRBJ2-6
CDR3 length: 14
V gene: TRBV28
CDR3 protein: ASSLGGVSGANVLT

J gene: TRBJ2-1
CDR3 length: 13
V gene: TRBV27
CDR3 protein: ASSPLSGQNNEQF

J gene: TRBJ2-2
CDR3 length: 11
V gene: TRBV29-1
CDR3 protein: SVASANTGELF

J gene: TRBJ2-3
CDR3 length: 14
V gene: TRBV2
CDR3 protein: ASSARQGISTDTQY

J gene: TRBJ2-3
CDR3 length: 15
V gene: TRBV14
CDR3 protein: ASSQEQETGLTDTQY

J gene: TRBJ1-5
CDR3 length: 10
V gene: TRBV20-1
CDR3 protein: SAMGGNQPQH

J gene: TRBJ1-2
CDR3 length: 14
V gene: TRBV15
CDR3 protein: ATSRDGAYSNYGYT

J gene: TRBJ1-2
CDR3 length: 9
V gene: TRBV29-1
CDR3 protein: SVRTSSGYT

J gene: TRBJ2-7
CDR3 length: 11
V gene: TRBV3-1
CDR3 protein: ASSQEPLDEQY

J gene: TRBJ2-3
CDR3 length: 13
V gene: TRBV29-1
CDR3 protein: SVGSGSVIADTQY

J gene: TRBJ2-7
CDR3 length: 12
V gene: TRBV28
CDR3 protein: ASSPRDRPLEQY

J gene: TRBJ2-7
CDR3 length: 10
V gene: TRBV7-2
CDR3 protein: ASSKSRYEQY